This passage covers 11 T cell receptor beta chains from one sample sequenced in a study of blood T cells in healthy people across ages. Using a J-beta primer mix together with a sample-barcoded 5' primer, a second PCR was run for 7 to 11 cycles. TCRdb itself ran the 5' RACE reads through MiXCR, one entry per CDR3 protein. This repertoire shows about 1,500,000 distinct CDR3 sequences, 40% to 50% found once; its top ten account for 6.5% to 10%. Specimen: blood. These receptors all stem from a woman between 18 and 29 years old in good health.

The V and J genes are TRBV6-5 and TRBJ1-6; 7 bases fit TRBD1. This CDR3 region has 16 residues. Germline lookup yields CDR1 MNHEY and CDR2 SVGAGI. The V segment lost 0 bases and the J segment 10 bases; nucleotides outside the gene matches: 9. CDR3 amino acids: CASSYSAGDRASPLHF. CDR3 nucleotide sequence: TGTGCCAGCAGTTACTCCGCCGGGGACAGAGCATCACCCCTCCACTTT.

The chain is built from TRBV6-5 and TRBJ1-2, with 8 bases aligning to TRBD1. The CDR3 has 15 amino acids. Germline V gene sequence: CDR1 MNHEY, CDR2 SVGAGI. With V trimmed by 0 bases and J by 2 bases, 2 bases remained unmatched. This chain's CDR3 is CASSYSAGGNYGYTF. The CDR3 region has the DNA TGTGCCAGCAGTTACTCCGCAGGGGGCAACTATGGCTACACCTTC.

The gene calls are TRBV12-3 or TRBV12-4 and TRBJ2-4; D may match TRBD1 or TRBD2 (6 bases each). TRBJ2-7 matches the DNA end more closely, so the J call is doubtful. This CDR3 has 15 amino acids. CDR3 sequence reads: CASSLWGAGSYEQYF. As DNA, the CDR3 is TGTGCCAGCAGTTTATGGGGGGCTGGATCCTACGAGCAGTACTTC.

This clonotype showed up just a few times. J is TRBJ2-7 and V is TRBV5-1, with 15 nucleotides matching TRBD2. CDR1 is SGHRS, CDR2 YFSETQ, per germline. The CDR3 sequence is 17 residues long. V was clipped by 2 bases and J by 7 bases; unmatched bases: 10. The CDR3 is CASSFLGTSGGYNEQYF. In DNA form, the CDR3 reads TGCGCCAGCAGCTTCCTCGGGACTAGCGGGGGGTACAATGAGCAGTACTTC.

The chain recombines TRBV20-1 with TRBJ2-3; 10 bases line up with TRBD2. This CDR3 comprises 18 residues. Germline V lookup: CDR1 DFQATT, CDR2 SNEGSKA (reference sequence). Trimming at V came to 3 bases and at J to 3 bases, leaving 15 bases not matched to a gene. The CDR3 DNA follows: TGCAGTGCTAGTACAAGCCAGCGGGGGGGCACAGTTACAGATACGCAGTATTTT. Translation: CSASTSQRGGTVTDTQYF.

This clonotype showed up just a few times. This chain joins TRBV21-1 and TRBJ2-5. TRBV21-1 is a pseudogene segment. The CDR3 is 13 amino acids. The CDR3 bases are TGTGCCAGCAGCTGGCTATCGAAAGAGACCCAGTACTTC. The encoded protein is CASSWLSKETQYF.

The V call is TRBV5-6, the J call TRBJ1-5; maybe TRBD1 (6 bases). This CDR3 contains 15 residues. CDR1 and CDR2 (germline): SGHDT, YYEEEE. V was trimmed by 1 base and J by 8 bases, leaving 16 bases between them. The CDR3 protein is CASSLSSAGVKPQHF. The CDR3, as DNA: TGTGCCAGCAGCTTGAGTAGTGCAGGGGTGAAGCCCCAGCATTTT.

J is TRBJ1-2 and V is TRBV20-1, with 11 bases fitting TRBD1. Trimming at V came to 0 bases and at J to 6 bases, leaving 3 bases not matched to a gene. Germline V gene data show CDR1 as DFQATT and CDR2 as SNEGSKA (reference sequence). This CDR3 spans 14 amino acids. The CDR3 is CSARDRGQGDGYTF. The CDR3 region has the DNA TGCAGTGCTAGAGATCGGGGACAGGGGGATGGCTACACCTTC.

The chain carries TRBV4-2 and TRBJ2-5; no definite D call. Germline lookup yields CDR1 LGHNA and CDR2 YNFKEQ. Trimming pared 1 base from V and 11 bases from J, leaving 17 bases between. This CDR3 region has 14 residues. The CDR3 is CASSQVASANEQYF. The CDR3 region has the DNA TGTGCCAGCAGCCAAGTGGCGTCGGCCAATGAGCAGTACTTC.

A few counts support this clonotype. The rearrangement links TRBV7-2 to TRBJ2-7; TRBD1 matches at 8 bases. J lost 0 bases, V lost 5 bases, and 6 bases had no gene match. The CDR3 is 15 residues long. The germline V gene encodes CDR1 SGHTA and CDR2 FQGNSA. CDR3 DNA: TGTGCCAGCAGCCAGAGGACAGGGCCCTCCTACGAGCAGTACTTC. It codes for CASSQRTGPSYEQYF.

The chain is built from TRBV9 and TRBJ2-3; D is possibly TRBD2 (6 bases). Trimming left V 1 base short and J 3 bases short, with 15 bases between. CDR1 is SGDLS, CDR2 YYNGEE, per germline. CDR3 length: 16 amino acids. CDR3: CASSVLGAGLTDTQYF. The DNA of the CDR3 is TGTGCCAGCAGCGTACTAGGAGCGGGCCTTACAGATACGCAGTATTTT.